This T cell receptor (beta chain) derives from a study of T cell clonotyping in hematopoietic cell transplantation. This clone was seen a single time. Its specificity is unknown. Profiled with immunoSEQ multiplex PCR; TCRdb holds only in-frame clones, not every one. Here the sample spans fewer than 30,000 clones, almost 96% being singletons. Study results and limitations: Recipient TCR diversity dropped after transplant; expanded clonotypes rose from day 30 to 180. Without cell sorting, CD4 versus CD8 contributions remain unresolved. Broader posttransplant TCR repertoire diversity was predicted by graft donor and pretransplant recipient Inverse Simpson Index values. At the given depth, recipient repertoires were over 97% de novo clonotypes.

The clonotype originates from a man aged 50 to 60 in good health. Some clones in this sample may be carry-over from other donors' samples. The sample taken for sequencing was peripheral blood mononuclear cells.

Written as DNA, the CDR3 is TGTGCCAGCAGCTTAGTAGCCAGGCCCAATTCACCCCTCCACTTT. Amino acid sequence: CASSLVARPNSPLHF. The chain recombines TRBV7-6 with TRBJ1-6, with unresolved D. Trimming shortened V by 1 base and J by 7 bases, and 11 bases separated the two germline ends. Germline V CDR1 and CDR2: SGHVS, FNYEAQ. There are 15 residues in the CDR3.